The 23 T cell receptor beta chains in this list originate from one sample, sequenced in a study of T cells in Graves' hyperthyroidism and ophthalmopathy. Authors of the study amplified TCR beta CDR3 regions from RNA transcripts. Carried out on the TCR CDR3, a first-round RT-PCR used the HTBI primer set. TCRdb re-called the multiplex PCR reads through MiXCR, storing one row per CDR3 protein. The sample carries fewer than 650,000 distinct CDR3 sequences, around 14% recorded once. Sample: blood. Receptors originate from a woman aged 18-30 years with Graves' ophthalmopathy.

There are many counts of this clonotype. V is TRBV24-1 and J is TRBJ1-2; D is unresolved. The CDR3 runs 12 residues. Per the germline V gene, CDR1 is KGHDR and CDR2 is SFDVKD. The V gene lost 4 bases and the J gene lost 3 bases, with 5 bases spanning the gap. In nucleotides, the CDR3 is TGTGCCACCAGTGAAGGAGACTATGGCTACACCTTC. It encodes CATSEGDYGYTF.

At least ten counts were recorded for this clonotype. This chain connects TRBV20-1 to TRBJ2-7, with D perhaps matching TRBD2 (6 bases). The V gene lost 0 bases and the J gene lost 3 bases, with 15 bases spanning the gap. The CDR3 has 15 residues. Germline V gene data show CDR1 as DFQATT and CDR2 as SNEGSKA (reference sequence). The CDR3, as DNA: TGCAGTGCTAGAGATCGGGGGTCAGGGTACTACGAGCAGTACTTC. This codes for CSARDRGSGYYEQYF.

Ten or more counts support this clonotype. The rearrangement links TRBV28 to TRBJ2-1; 9 bases line up with TRBD2. The CDR3 spans 15 residues. V was clipped by 4 bases and J by 7 bases; unmatched bases: 8. Germline V CDR1 and CDR2: MDHEN, SYDVKM. The CDR3, as DNA: TGTGCCAGCAGTTCCGCTAGCGGGATTATTAATGAGCAGTTCTTC. Translation gives CASSSASGIINEQFF.

Of note for this clonotype: A read error may explain this, as a much larger clone is one base away. The chain couples TRBV5-4 to TRBJ2-7; D might be TRBD2 (5 bases). Germline assignment: CDR1 SGHNT and CDR2 YYREEE (reference sequence). This CDR3 comprises 14 residues. CDR3: CTSSLRATRDEQYF. The CDR3 DNA is TGTACCAGCAGCTTGAGGGCCACCCGGGACGAGCAGTACTTC. The full variable domain, in which reference TRBV5-4 and TRBJ2-7 provide the parts outside the CDR3, is ETGVTQSPTHLIKTRGQQVTLRCSSQSGHNTVSWYQQALGQGPQFIFQYYREEENGRGNFPPRFSGLQFPNYSSELNVNALELDDSALYLCTSSLRATRDEQYFGPGTRLTVT.

V is TRBV15 and J is TRBJ1-6; no clear D. V gave up 1 base and J gave up 14 bases, with 15 bases separating them. This CDR3 is built from 14 residues. CDR1 and CDR2 from the germline V gene are LNHNV and YYDKDF (reference sequence). The CDR3 coding sequence is TGTGCCACCAGCAGAGTCGGCAGTCTTTCGGCCCTCCACTTT. This codes for CATSRVGSLSALHF. Looking up the rest from reference TRBV15 and TRBJ1-6 gives the full variable domain: DAMVIQNPRYQVTQFGKPVTLSCSQTLNHNVMYWYQQKSSQAPKLLFHYYDKDFNNEADTPDNFQSRRPNTSFCFLDIRSPGLGDTAMYLCATSRVGSLSALHFGNGTRLTVT.

The V gene is TRBV4-1, the J gene TRBJ2-3, with TRBD2 matching over 12 bases. V lost 0 bases to trimming and J lost 3 bases; unmatched junction nucleotides: 7. Germline V gene data show CDR1 as MGHRA and CDR2 as YSYEKL. The CDR3 totals 18 residues. The CDR3 sequence: CASSQDWLAGGGTDTQYF. DNA of the CDR3: TGCGCCAGCAGCCAAGATTGGCTAGCGGGAGGGGGAACAGATACGCAGTATTTT.

This clonotype was counted many times. This chain links TRBV6-6 with TRBJ2-7; D ambiguous. Germline V gene data show CDR1 as MNHNY and CDR2 as SVGAGI (reference sequence). CDR3 length equals 13 residues. V lost 2 bases and J lost 4, with 9 bases in between. The chain's CDR3 is CASSYENGYEQYF. CDR3 DNA sequence: TGTGCCAGCAGTTACGAGAACGGGTACGAGCAGTACTTC.

The chain uses TRBV10-3 and TRBJ2-4; 9 bases are shared with TRBD1. Germline assignment: CDR1 ENHRY and CDR2 SYGVKD. The CDR3 is made up of 15 amino acids. Trimming took 3 bases from V and 8 from J; bases not matched to a gene: 8. The DNA for the CDR3 is TGTGCCATCAGTGAATACAGGGGGCGCCCCGACATTCAGTACTTC. The encoded protein is CAISEYRGRPDIQYF.

This clonotype was seen ten or more times. The V call is TRBV2, the J call TRBJ1-1, with a weak D call TRBD1 (5 bases). This CDR3 contains 15 residues. The germline CDR1 and CDR2 sequences are SNHLY and FYNNEI. V shed 5 bases and J shed 1 base, with 14 bases lying between them. The CDR3 DNA sequence: TGTGCCAGCAGTTCCGAGCCTACAGGGAACACTGAAGCTTTCTTT. It encodes CASSSEPTGNTEAFF.

This clonotype was seen ten or more times. This sequence joins TRBV27 and TRBJ2-3; the D gene is possibly TRBD2 (5 bases). Germline V gene sequence: CDR1 MNHEY, CDR2 SMNVEV (reference sequence). CDR3 size: 13 residues. The V end was cut by 2 bases, the J end by 5 bases, with 8 bases between. Here the CDR3 DNA reads TGTGCCAGCAGTTTAGCGGCGGGAGATACGCAGTATTTT. Translation: CASSLAAGDTQYF.

This clonotype showed up many times. The rearrangement uses TRBV6-2 or TRBV6-3 and TRBJ2-3, with 8 bases aligning to TRBD1. This CDR3 contains 12 residues. V gave up 8 bases and J gave up 4 bases; unmatched junction bases: 2. Per the germline V gene, CDR1 is MNHEY and CDR2 is SVGEGT. DNA for the CDR3: TGTGCCAGCGCAGGGGGCTCAGATACGCAGTATTTT. This gives the protein CASAGGSDTQYF.

This clonotype was counted ten times or more. The CDR3 loop reads CASTGRVTQYF. The DNA for the CDR3 is TGTGCCAGCACCGGAAGGGTGACCCAGTACTTC. V is TRBV2 and J is TRBJ2-5; D is uncertain. CDR1 is SNHLY, CDR2 FYNNEI, per germline. The germline V and J ends were trimmed by 7 bases and 7 bases, with 10 bases remaining between them. This CDR3 comprises 11 residues. The complete variable domain, with remaining parts taken from reference TRBV2 and TRBJ2-5, reads EPEVTQTPSHQVTQMGQEVILRCVPISNHLYFYWYRQILGQKVEFLVSFYNNEISEKSEIFDDQFSVERPDGSNFTLKIRSTKLEDSAMYFCASTGRVTQYFGPGTRLLVL.

At least ten counts were recorded for this clonotype. As DNA, the CDR3 is TGTGCCAGCAGCCCAGACAGAAACTCTGGAAACACCATATATTTT. Its translation: CASSPDRNSGNTIYF. This chain uses TRBV11-2 with TRBJ1-3; TRBD1 is a possible D gene (5 bases). Germline V CDR1 and CDR2: SGHAT, FQNNGV. The CDR3 length is 15 residues. V lost 5 bases and J 0 bases, leaving 11 bases between the germline ends.

This clonotype was counted a few times. The chain links TRBV28 to TRBJ1-4; D is possibly TRBD1 (5 bases). V lost 9 bases and J lost 7, with 9 bases in between. The germline V gene has CDR1 MDHEN and CDR2 SYDVKM. This CDR3 has 11 amino acids. The CDR3 here is CASGGGEKLFF. The CDR3 DNA reads TGTGCCAGTGGGGGGGGTGAAAAACTGTTTTTT.

This clonotype was recorded a few times. The chain joins TRBV7-3 to TRBJ1-1; no clear D. Trimming cost V 5 bases and J 2 bases, with 9 bases left between them. The CDR3 sequence is 13 residues long. Germline assignment: CDR1 SGHTA and CDR2 FQGTGA. The DNA of the CDR3 is TGTGCCAGCAGCCCCTATTACAACACTGAAGCTTTCTTT. Amino acids: CASSPYYNTEAFF.

This clonotype was counted between two and nine times. J is TRBJ1-5 and V is TRBV30, with D unclear. The length of the CDR3 is 14 residues. V dropped 0 bases and J dropped 8 bases, with 14 bases sitting between them. The germline V gene encodes CDR1 GTSNPN and CDR2 SVGIG (reference sequence). CDR3 coding DNA: TGTGCCTGGAGTGTAAGTTCACCCCGGGAGCCCCAGCATTTT. Its protein is CAWSVSSPREPQHF.

This clonotype was observed at least ten times. V gene TRBV30 combines with J gene TRBJ1-1; D gene ambiguous. Germline V CDR1 and CDR2: GTSNPN, SVGIG (reference sequence). The CDR3 length is 12 residues. The V end lost 0 bases, the J end lost 6 bases, and 8 bases lay between the germline ends. The CDR3 loop reads CAWSVPRPEAFF. The CDR3 DNA sequence: TGTGCCTGGAGTGTGCCTAGGCCTGAAGCTTTCTTT.

The table lists this clonotype with a few counts. The J gene is TRBJ1-2, the V gene TRBV10-3, with D unresolved. V lost 2 bases and J lost 5, with 18 bases in between. The CDR3 is 16 amino acids. CDR1 is ENHRY, CDR2 SYGVKD, per germline. The CDR3 sequence is CAISEPARSRHYGYTF. Here the CDR3 DNA reads TGTGCCATCAGTGAGCCCGCCCGGAGCAGGCATTATGGCTACACCTTC.

This CDR3 reads CASTTSTRENTGELFF. CDR3 DNA sequence: TGTGCCAGCACCACCTCGACAAGGGAGAACACCGGGGAGCTGTTTTTT. This chain connects TRBV28 to TRBJ2-2; no definite D call. Germline CDR1 is MDHEN and CDR2 is SYDVKM. This CDR3 region has 16 residues. With 7 bases removed from V and 1 base from J, the gap between germline ends came to 16 bases.

This clonotype was recorded at least ten times. This rearrangement joins TRBV20-1 to TRBJ2-7; either TRBD1 or TRBD2 may fit D (5 bases each). CDR3 length: 15 amino acids. V gave up 3 bases and J gave up 1 base, with 16 bases separating them. The V gene's germline CDR1 is DFQATT and CDR2 SNEGSKA (reference sequence). CDR3 DNA: TGCAGTGCTAGCCAACTAGAGGGGATTTCCTACGAGCAGTACTTC. Translation gives CSASQLEGISYEQYF.

There are many counts of this clonotype. This chain links TRBV27 with TRBJ2-7; 7 bases fit TRBD1. With 4 bases clipped from V and 3 bases from J, the junction kept 6 bases outside the gene matches. CDR1 and CDR2 (germline): MNHEY, SMNVEV (reference sequence). The CDR3 is made up of 14 amino acids. CDR3 amino acids: CASSSDRDGYEQYF. In nucleotides, the CDR3 is TGTGCCAGCAGTTCCGACAGGGACGGCTACGAGCAGTACTTC.

The rearrangement uses TRBV7-9 and TRBJ2-2; 8 bases are a match to TRBD2. The CDR3 has 17 amino acids. Trimming removed 5 bases from V and 5 bases from J; junction bases left unmatched: 13. CDR1 and CDR2 (germline): SEHNR, FQNEAQ (reference sequence). This chain's CDR3 is CASSPGLAALETGELFF. The CDR3 DNA reads TGTGCCAGCAGCCCAGGACTAGCCGCTCTAGAAACCGGGGAGCTGTTTTTT.

This clonotype was found many times. The chain has TRBV12-3 or TRBV12-4 and TRBJ1-5, with D possibly TRBD1 on 5 matching bases. V lost 2 bases and J lost 0, with 14 bases in between. This CDR3 has 17 amino acids. CDR3 loop: CASSLTGQGSSNQPQHF. The CDR3 DNA is TGTGCCAGCAGTTTAACGGGGCAGGGCTCTAGCAATCAGCCCCAGCATTTT.